Many counts were recorded for the clone carrying this TCR beta chain. Blood RNA came from unsorted whole blood; germline DNA was also extracted. This CDR3 has 15 amino acids. With 3 bases removed from V and 0 bases from J, the gap between germline ends came to 9 bases. This sample is drawn from a study of tumor-infiltrating lymphocytes in primary liver carcinoma. A constant-region primer primed TCR beta cDNA synthesis from 500 ng of total RNA. Sequencing libraries for TCR beta derived from three nested multiplex PCR rounds that used slightly modified ARM-PCR. TRBV1-TRBV30 forward primers and a C-beta reverse primer were used in the first two PCR rounds, which each ran for approximately 11 cycles. Each CDR3 protein is one row after TCRdb ran MiXCR on the multiplex PCR reads. Here the sample spans 310,000 or so distinct CDR3 sequences, roughly 60% being singletons.

The sequenced material came from peripheral blood. This TCR was sampled from a woman aged 25 to 39 with primary liver carcinoma and hepatitis B virus infection. The chain has TRBV12-3 or TRBV12-4 and TRBJ1-3; D unclear. The CDR3 loop reads CASSFQSLSGNTIYF. The CDR3 bases are TGTGCCAGCAGTTTTCAAAGTCTCTCTGGAAACACCATATATTTT.